This T cell receptor beta chain was found in a study of OX40 agonist ivuxolimab in advanced cancers. The wider study: With ivuxolimab, an agonistic anti-OX40 (CD134) antibody, patients were treated. Those treated in dose escalation had hepatocellular carcinoma, melanoma, renal cell cancer or head and neck cancer.

The sample holds one count of this clone. Drawing of blood for sampling happened at baseline, at cycle 4 day 1, and at cycle 7 day 1. Trimming cost V 3 bases and J 0 bases, with 23 bases left between them. The germline CDR1 and CDR2 sequences are MNHEY and SMNVEV (reference sequence). The CDR3 runs to 19 residues. Here immunoSEQ multiplex PCR was the method, and the copy in TCRdb shows in-frame clones only, minus some. In the table there are about 38,000 clones, around 92% of which are singletons. The chain has TRBV27 and TRBJ1-1; D ambiguous. The source material was CD4+ or CD8+ T cells sorted from blood, sampled in a trial of the OX40 agonist ivuxolimab. The sequence came from an adult with an advanced solid tumor such as melanoma, head and neck, liver or kidney cancer. CDR3 sequence: CASSLIIVDAALLNTEAFF. The CDR3, as DNA: TGTGCCAGCAGTTTGATTATCGTTGACGCAGCCCTTTTGAACACTGAAGCTTTCTTT.